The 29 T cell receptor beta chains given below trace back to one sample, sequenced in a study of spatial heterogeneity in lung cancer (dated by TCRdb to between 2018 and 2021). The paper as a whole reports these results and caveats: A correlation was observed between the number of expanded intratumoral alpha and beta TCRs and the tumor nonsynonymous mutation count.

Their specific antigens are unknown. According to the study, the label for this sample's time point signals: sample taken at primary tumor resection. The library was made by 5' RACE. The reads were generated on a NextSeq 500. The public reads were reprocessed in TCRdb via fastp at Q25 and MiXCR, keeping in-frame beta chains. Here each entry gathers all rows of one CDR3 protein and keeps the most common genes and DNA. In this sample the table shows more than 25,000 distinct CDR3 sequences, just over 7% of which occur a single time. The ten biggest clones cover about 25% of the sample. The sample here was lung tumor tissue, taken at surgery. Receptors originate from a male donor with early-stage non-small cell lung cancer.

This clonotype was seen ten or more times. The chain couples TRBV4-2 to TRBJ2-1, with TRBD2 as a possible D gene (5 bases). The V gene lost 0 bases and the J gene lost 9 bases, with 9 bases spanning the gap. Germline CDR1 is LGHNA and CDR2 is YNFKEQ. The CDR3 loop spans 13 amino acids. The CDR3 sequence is CASSQDLGLEQFF. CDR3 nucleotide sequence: TGTGCCAGCAGCCAAGATTTAGGACTTGAGCAGTTCTTC.

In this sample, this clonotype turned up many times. The CDR3 reads CASSLSTKGKTQYF. CDR3 nucleotides: TGTGCCAGCAGCTTGTCAACTAAGGGGAAGACCCAGTACTTC. The J gene is TRBJ2-5, the V gene TRBV13, with D perhaps matching TRBD1 (5 bases). This CDR3 comprises 14 residues. Trimming pared 3 bases from V and 6 bases from J, leaving 14 bases between. Per germline, CDR1 PRHDT and CDR2 FYEKMQ (reference sequence). Filled out from reference TRBV13 and TRBJ2-5, the complete variable domain reads AAGVIQSPRHLIKEKRETATLKCYPIPRHDTVYWYQQGPGQDPQFLISFYEKMQSDKGSIPDRFSAQQFSDYHSELNMSSLELGDSALYFCASSLSTKGKTQYFGPGTRLLVL.

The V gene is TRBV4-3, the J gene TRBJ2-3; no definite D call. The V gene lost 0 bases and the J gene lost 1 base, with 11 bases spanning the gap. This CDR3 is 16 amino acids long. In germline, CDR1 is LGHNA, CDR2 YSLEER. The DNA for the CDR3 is TGCGCCAGCAGCCAAGATAGGACCAAGCGCACAGATACGCAGTATTTT. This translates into CASSQDRTKRTDTQYF.

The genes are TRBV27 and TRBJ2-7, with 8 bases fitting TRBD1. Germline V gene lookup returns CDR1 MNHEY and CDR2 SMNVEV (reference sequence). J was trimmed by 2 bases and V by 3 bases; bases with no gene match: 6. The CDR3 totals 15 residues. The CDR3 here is CASSFVTGGTYEQYF. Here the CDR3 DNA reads TGTGCCAGCAGTTTTGTAACAGGGGGAACCTACGAGCAGTACTTC.

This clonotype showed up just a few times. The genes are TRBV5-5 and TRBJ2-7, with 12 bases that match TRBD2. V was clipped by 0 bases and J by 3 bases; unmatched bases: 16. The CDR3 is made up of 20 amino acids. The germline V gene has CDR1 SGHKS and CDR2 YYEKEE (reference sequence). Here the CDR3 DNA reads TGTGCCAGCAGCTTGGTCCTCGCGACTAGCGGGGGCACCCGGGGCTACGAGCAGTACTTC. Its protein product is CASSLVLATSGGTRGYEQYF.

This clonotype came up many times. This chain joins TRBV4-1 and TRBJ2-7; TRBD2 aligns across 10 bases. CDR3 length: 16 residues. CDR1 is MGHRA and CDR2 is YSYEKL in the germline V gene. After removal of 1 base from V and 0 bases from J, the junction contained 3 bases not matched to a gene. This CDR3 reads CASSQGSGGSSYEQYF. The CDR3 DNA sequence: TGCGCCAGCAGCCAAGGTAGCGGGGGGAGCTCCTACGAGCAGTACTTC.

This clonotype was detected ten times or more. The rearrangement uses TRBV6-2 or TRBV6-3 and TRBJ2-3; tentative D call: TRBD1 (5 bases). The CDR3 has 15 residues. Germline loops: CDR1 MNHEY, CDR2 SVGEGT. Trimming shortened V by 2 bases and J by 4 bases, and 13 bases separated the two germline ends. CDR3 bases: TGTGCCAGCAGTTACGACACCGAAGGGGCAGATACGCAGTATTTT. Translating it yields CASSYDTEGADTQYF.

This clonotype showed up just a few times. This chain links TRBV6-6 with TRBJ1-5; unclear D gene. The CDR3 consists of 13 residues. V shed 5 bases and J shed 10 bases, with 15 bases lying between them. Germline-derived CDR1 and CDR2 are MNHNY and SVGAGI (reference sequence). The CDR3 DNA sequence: TGTGCCAGCAGTACGGACCCTGGGCTACCCCAGCATTTT. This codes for CASSTDPGLPQHF.

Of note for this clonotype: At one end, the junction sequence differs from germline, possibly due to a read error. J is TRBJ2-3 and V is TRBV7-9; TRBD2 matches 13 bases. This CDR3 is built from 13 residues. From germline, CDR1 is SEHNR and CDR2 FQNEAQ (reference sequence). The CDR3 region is CASSLGGLAGPHF. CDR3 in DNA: TGTGCCAGCAGCTTAGGGGGACTAGCGGGGCCGCATTTT.

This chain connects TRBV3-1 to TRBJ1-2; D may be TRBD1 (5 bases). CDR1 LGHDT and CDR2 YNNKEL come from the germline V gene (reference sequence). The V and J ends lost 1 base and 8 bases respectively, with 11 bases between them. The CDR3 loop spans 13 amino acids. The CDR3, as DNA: TGTGCCAGCAGCCAAGGGGCCGGGGACGGCTACACCTTC. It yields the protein CASSQGAGDGYTF.

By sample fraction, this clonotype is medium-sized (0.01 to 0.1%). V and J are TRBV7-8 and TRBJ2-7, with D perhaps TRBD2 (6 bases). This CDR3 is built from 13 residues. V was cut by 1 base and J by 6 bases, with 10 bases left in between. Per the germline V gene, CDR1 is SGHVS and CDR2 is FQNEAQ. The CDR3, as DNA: TGTGCCAGCAGCTTAGAGGGAGGACTCGAGCAGTACTTC. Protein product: CASSLEGGLEQYF.

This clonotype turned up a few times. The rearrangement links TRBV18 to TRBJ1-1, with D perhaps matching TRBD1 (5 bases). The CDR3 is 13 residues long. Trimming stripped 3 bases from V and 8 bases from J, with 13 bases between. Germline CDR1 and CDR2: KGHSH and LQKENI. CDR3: CASSPGGLREAFF. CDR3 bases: TGTGCCAGCTCACCCGGGGGATTAAGGGAAGCTTTCTTT.

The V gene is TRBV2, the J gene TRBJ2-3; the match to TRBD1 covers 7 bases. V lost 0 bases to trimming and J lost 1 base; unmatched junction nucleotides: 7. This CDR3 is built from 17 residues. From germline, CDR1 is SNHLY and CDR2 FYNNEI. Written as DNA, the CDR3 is TGTGCCAGCAGTGAAGCGGCTACAGGGGTGGGCACAGATACGCAGTATTTT. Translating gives CASSEAATGVGTDTQYF.

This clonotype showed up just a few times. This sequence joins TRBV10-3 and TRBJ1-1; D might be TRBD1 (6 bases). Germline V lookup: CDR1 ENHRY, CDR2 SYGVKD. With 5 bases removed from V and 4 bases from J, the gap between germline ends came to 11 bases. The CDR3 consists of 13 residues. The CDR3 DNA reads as TGTGCCATCAGTCGACAGGCTTTCACTGAAGCTTTCTTT. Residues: CAISRQAFTEAFF.

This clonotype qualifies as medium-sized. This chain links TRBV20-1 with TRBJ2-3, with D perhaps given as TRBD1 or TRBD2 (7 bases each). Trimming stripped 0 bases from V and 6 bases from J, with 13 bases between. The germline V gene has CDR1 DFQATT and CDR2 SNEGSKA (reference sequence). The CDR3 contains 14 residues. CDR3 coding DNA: TGCAGTGCTAGAGACCAGGGGGGGTCCGATACGCAGTATTTT. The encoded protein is CSARDQGGSDTQYF.

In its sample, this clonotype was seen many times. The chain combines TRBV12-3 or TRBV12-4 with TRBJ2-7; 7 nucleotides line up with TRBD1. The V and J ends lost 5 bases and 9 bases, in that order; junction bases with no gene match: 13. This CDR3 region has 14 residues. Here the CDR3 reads CASSIRDSLRGQYF. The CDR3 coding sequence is TGTGCCAGCAGTATCCGGGACAGCCTACGTGGGCAGTACTTC.

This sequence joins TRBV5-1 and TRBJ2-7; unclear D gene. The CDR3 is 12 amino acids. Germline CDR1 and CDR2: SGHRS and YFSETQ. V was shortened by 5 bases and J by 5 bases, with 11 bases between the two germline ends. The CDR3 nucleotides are TGCGCCAGCAGTGGGGAAAGCGACGAGCAGTACTTC. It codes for CASSGESDEQYF.

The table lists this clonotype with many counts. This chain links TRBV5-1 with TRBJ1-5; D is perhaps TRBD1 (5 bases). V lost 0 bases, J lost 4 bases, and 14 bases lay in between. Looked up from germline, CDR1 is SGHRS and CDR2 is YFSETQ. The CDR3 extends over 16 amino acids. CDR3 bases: TGCGCCAGCAGCTTGGGAGGGGAAGAGGTGAATCAGCCCCAGCATTTT. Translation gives CASSLGGEEVNQPQHF.

CDR3 coding DNA: TGTGCCAGCAGCTTAGATCGCAGAGGGGACTATGGCTACACCTTC. This codes for CASSLDRRGDYGYTF. V gene TRBV11-2 combines with J gene TRBJ1-2, with a possible D match to TRBD1 (5 bases). The CDR3 loop spans 15 amino acids. The V end was cut by 0 bases, the J end by 3 bases, with 11 bases between. The germline V gene encodes CDR1 SGHAT and CDR2 FQNNGV.

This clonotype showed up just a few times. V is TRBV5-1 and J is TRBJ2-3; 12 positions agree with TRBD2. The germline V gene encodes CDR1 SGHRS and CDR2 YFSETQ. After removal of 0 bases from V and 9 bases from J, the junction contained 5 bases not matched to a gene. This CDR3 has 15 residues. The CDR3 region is CASSLGLAGAETQYF. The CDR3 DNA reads TGCGCCAGCAGCTTGGGACTAGCGGGGGCCGAAACGCAGTATTTT.

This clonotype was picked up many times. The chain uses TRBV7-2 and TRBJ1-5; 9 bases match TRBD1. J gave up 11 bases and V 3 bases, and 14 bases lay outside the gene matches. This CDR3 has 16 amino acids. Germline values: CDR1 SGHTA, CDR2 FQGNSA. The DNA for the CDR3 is TGTGCCAGCAGCTTTGGCCGAGGGACAGGGTTTATAGCCCAGCATTTT. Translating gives CASSFGRGTGFIAQHF.

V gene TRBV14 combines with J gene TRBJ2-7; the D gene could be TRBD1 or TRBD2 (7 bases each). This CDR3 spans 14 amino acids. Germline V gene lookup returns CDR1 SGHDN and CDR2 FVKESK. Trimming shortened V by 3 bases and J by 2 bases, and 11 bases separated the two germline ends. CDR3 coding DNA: TGTGCCAGCAGCCACAGGGGGAGGGCCTACGAGCAGTACTTC. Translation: CASSHRGRAYEQYF. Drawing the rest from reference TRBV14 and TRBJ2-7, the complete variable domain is EAGVTQFPSHSVIEKGQTVTLRCDPISGHDNLYWYRRVMGKEIKFLLHFVKESKQDESGMPNNRFLAERTGGTYSTLKVQPAELEDSGVYFCASSHRGRAYEQYFGPGTRLTVT.

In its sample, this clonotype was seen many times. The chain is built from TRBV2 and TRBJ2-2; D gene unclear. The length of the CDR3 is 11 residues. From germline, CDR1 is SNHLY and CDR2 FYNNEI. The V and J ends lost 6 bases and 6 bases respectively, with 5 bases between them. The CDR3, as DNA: TGTGCCAGCAGAGAATCCGGGGAGCTGTTTTTT. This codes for CASRESGELFF.

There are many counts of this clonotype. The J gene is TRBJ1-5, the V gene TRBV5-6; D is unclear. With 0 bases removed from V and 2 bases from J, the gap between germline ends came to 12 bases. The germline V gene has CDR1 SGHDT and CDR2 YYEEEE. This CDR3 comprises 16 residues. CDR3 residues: CASSLVKARGNQPQHF. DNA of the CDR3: TGTGCCAGCAGCTTGGTGAAAGCCCGGGGCAATCAGCCCCAGCATTTT.

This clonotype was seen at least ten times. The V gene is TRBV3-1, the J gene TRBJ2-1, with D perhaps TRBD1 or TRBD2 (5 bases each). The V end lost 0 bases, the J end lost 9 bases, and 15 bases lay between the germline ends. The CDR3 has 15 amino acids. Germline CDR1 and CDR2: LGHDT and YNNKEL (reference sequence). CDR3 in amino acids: CASSQDLWGLGEQFF. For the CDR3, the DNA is TGTGCCAGCAGCCAAGATCTATGGGGGTTGGGTGAGCAGTTCTTC.

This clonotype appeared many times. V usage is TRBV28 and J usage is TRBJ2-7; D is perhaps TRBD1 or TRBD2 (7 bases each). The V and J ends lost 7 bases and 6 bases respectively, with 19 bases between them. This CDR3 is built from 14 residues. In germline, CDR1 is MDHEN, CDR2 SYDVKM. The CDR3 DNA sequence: TGTGCCAGCACGCGGGGGTTGACAGGGTCCGAGCAGTACTTC. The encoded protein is CASTRGLTGSEQYF. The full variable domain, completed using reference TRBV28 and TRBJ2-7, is DVKVTQSSRYLVKRTGEKVFLECVQDMDHENMFWYRQDPGLGLRLIYFSYDVKMKEKGDIPEGYSVSREKKERFSLILESASTNQTSMYLCASTRGLTGSEQYFGPGTRLTVT.

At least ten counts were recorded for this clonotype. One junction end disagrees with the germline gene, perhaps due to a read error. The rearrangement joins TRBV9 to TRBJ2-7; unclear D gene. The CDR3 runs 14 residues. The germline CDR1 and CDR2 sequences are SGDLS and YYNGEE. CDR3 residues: CASSGRRASDEQYF. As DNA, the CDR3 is TGTGCCAGCAGCGGACGGCGCGCCTCCGACGAGCAGTACTTC.

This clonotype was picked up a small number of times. CDR3 sequence reads: CASSPLGQTYEQYF. In DNA, the CDR3 is TGTGCCAGCTCACCGCTTGGACAGACCTACGAGCAGTACTTC. V is TRBV18 and J is TRBJ2-7; a weak D match, TRBD1 (6 bases). CDR1 is KGHSH and CDR2 is LQKENI in the germline V gene. Trimming cost V 3 bases and J 2 bases, with 11 bases left between them. The CDR3 is 14 residues long.

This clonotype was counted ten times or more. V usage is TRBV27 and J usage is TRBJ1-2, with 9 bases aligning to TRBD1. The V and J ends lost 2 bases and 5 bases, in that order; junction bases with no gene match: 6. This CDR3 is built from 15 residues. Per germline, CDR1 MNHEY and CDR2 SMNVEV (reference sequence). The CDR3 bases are TGTGCCAGCAGTTTAAGTTGGGGACAGGGTTATGGCTACACCTTC. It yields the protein CASSLSWGQGYGYTF.